The rows below give T cell receptor beta chains drawn from one sample of a study of OX40 agonist ivuxolimab in advanced cancers. Sequenced by immunoSEQ multiplex PCR; TCRdb stores in-frame clones only, minus some. The table includes 7,500 to 10,000 clones, about 88% detected once. The starting material was CD4+ or CD8+ T cells sorted from blood, obtained in a trial of the OX40 agonist ivuxolimab. The receptors shown here come from an adult with an advanced solid tumor such as melanoma, head and neck, liver or kidney cancer. The CDR3 runs from the conserved cysteine through the conserved F or W. The order of the fields is CDR3 length, clone size, V gene, J gene, D gene, CDR3 protein, CDR3 DNA. D genes are given only for firm matches. Clone sizes are given selectively: once, few, many, or a class where the clone is expanded.

>12|NA|TRBV7-9|TRBJ1-2|NA
CASSLARSGSTF
TGTGCCAGCAGCTTAGCGCGTTCAGGCAGCACCTTC
>13|NA|TRBV7-9|TRBJ1-1|NA
CASGANENTEAFF
TGTGCCAGCGGAGCCAACGAGAACACTGAAGCTTTCTTT
>15|NA|TRBV14|TRBJ2-5|NA
CASSQRQSLRETQYF
TGTGCCAGCAGCCAAAGGCAGTCACTGCGGGAGACCCAGTACTTC
>13|NA|TRBV5-1|TRBJ1-4|TRBD1
CASSSTGVEKLFF
TGCGCCAGCAGCTCGACAGGGGTAGAAAAACTGTTTTTT
>13|NA|TRBV5-4|TRBJ2-7|NA
CASSRGTSYEQYF
TGTGCCAGCAGTCGGGGGACCTCCTACGAGCAGTACTTC
>17|NA|TRBV9|TRBJ2-2|NA
CASSGAQGRRGTGELFF
TGTGCCAGCAGCGGGGCCCAGGGGAGGAGAGGCACCGGGGAGCTGTTTTTT
>12|NA|TRBV5-4|TRBJ2-7|TRBD1
CASSFGQGEQYF
TGTGCCAGCAGCTTTGGACAGGGCGAGCAGTACTTC
>16|NA|TRBV7-3|TRBJ2-5|TRBD2
CASSLGLAGDQETQYF
TGTGCCAGCAGCCTCGGACTAGCGGGAGACCAAGAGACCCAGTACTTC
>15|NA|TRBV7-2|TRBJ2-3|NA
CASSPTGGKADTQYF
TGTGCCAGCAGCCCAACTGGCGGGAAAGCAGATACGCAGTATTTT
>13|once|TRBV7-6|TRBJ2-7|TRBD1
CASSWGQGDEQYF
TGTGCCAGCAGCTGGGGACAGGGAGACGAGCAGTACTTC
>13|NA|TRBV10-2|TRBJ2-1|TRBD1
CASSPTGSNEQFF
TGCGCCAGCAGCCCGACAGGGTCCAATGAGCAGTTCTTC
>13|NA|TRBV13|TRBJ1-1|NA
CASSFTAEVEAFF
TGTGCCAGCAGCTTCACAGCTGAAGTTGAAGCTTTCTTT
>15|few|TRBV2|TRBJ2-1|NA
CAVVGQIKNYNEQFF
TGTGCCGTCGTTGGACAAATAAAAAATTACAATGAGCAGTTCTTC
>16|NA|TRBV18|TRBJ2-2|TRBD2
CASSPNSGSFTGELFF
TGTGCCAGCTCACCCAACAGCGGGAGCTTTACCGGGGAGCTGTTTTTT
>14|NA|TRBV5-6|TRBJ2-1|NA
CASSIMHSYNEQFF
TGTGCCAGCAGCATTATGCACTCCTACAATGAGCAGTTCTTC
>13|NA|TRBV2|TRBJ1-2|NA
CASSRTASDGYTF
TGTGCCAGCAGCCGGACGGCCTCTGATGGCTACACCTTC
>14|NA|TRBV27|TRBJ2-3|NA
CASSPGSSTDTQYF
TGTGCCAGCAGCCCGGGATCTAGCACAGATACGCAGTATTTT
>16|once|TRBV9|TRBJ1-2|NA
CASSGGGKAGAASPTF
TGTGCCAGCAGCGGAGGGGGTAAGGCCGGGGCTGCTTCCCCCACCTTC
>15|NA|TRBV4-3|TRBJ2-1|TRBD1
CASRSGTGIYNEQFF
TGCGCCAGCCGATCCGGGACAGGGATCTACAATGAGCAGTTCTTC
>11|NA|TRBV29-1|TRBJ2-7|TRBD1
CSVQGSYEQYF
TGCAGCGTACAGGGGTCCTACGAGCAGTACTTC
>10|NA|TRBV2|TRBJ1-2|NA
CASKGYGYTF
TGTGCCAGCAAAGGATATGGCTACACCTTC
>15|NA|TRBV15|TRBJ1-3|NA
CATSSEVNSGNTIYF
TGTGCCACCAGCAGTGAGGTTAACTCTGGAAACACCATATATTTT
>14|NA|TRBV7-2|TRBJ1-1|NA
CASSTWDPGTEAFF
TGTGCCAGCAGCACCTGGGACCCTGGGACTGAAGCTTTCTTT
>14|NA|TRBV5-6|TRBJ2-4|NA
CASSPGLAKNIQCF
TGTGCCAGCAGCCCAGGGTTAGCCAAAAACATTCAGTGCTTC
>11|NA|TRBV7-8|TRBJ1-5|TRBD1
CASSGGQAQHF
TGTGCCAGCAGCGGGGGACAGGCCCAGCATTTT
>14|NA|TRBV14|TRBJ2-3|TRBD2
CASGTSGSTDTQYF
TGTGCCAGCGGGACTAGCGGGAGCACAGATACGCAGTATTTT
>10|NA|TRBV6-1|TRBJ2-7|NA
CASTSYEQYF
TGTGCCAGTACTTCCTACGAGCAGTACTTC
>15|NA|TRBV5-8|TRBJ1-1|NA
CASSSLQGGDTEAFF
TGTGCCAGCAGCTCCTTACAGGGAGGGGACACTGAAGCTTTCTTT
>14|NA|TRBV5-6|TRBJ1-3|NA
CASSLAVSGNTIYF
TGTGCCAGCAGCTTGGCCGTGTCTGGAAACACCATATATTTT
>12|NA|TRBV19|TRBJ2-7|NA
CASIGTSYEQYF
TGTGCCAGTATCGGGACGTCCTACGAGCAGTACTTC
>15|NA|TRBV7-9|TRBJ2-2|NA
CASSLYDVRTGELFF
TGTGCCAGCAGCTTATATGACGTACGCACCGGGGAGCTGTTTTTT
>15|NA|TRBV4-3|TRBJ2-5|NA
CASSQGKAGVETQYF
TGCGCCAGCAGCCAAGGGAAGGCAGGGGTAGAGACCCAGTACTTC
>15|NA|TRBV9|TRBJ1-4|TRBD1
CASSDRTGLNEKLFF
TGTGCCAGCAGCGATCGGACAGGCCTAAATGAAAAACTGTTTTTT
>13|NA|TRBV11-2|TRBJ2-5|NA
CASSLRGQETQYF
TGTGCCAGCAGCTTACGGGGGCAAGAGACCCAGTACTTC
>16|NA|TRBV5-8|TRBJ1-2|NA
CASSPWVGGEGAGYTF
TGTGCCAGCAGCCCCTGGGTCGGGGGAGAAGGGGCTGGCTACACCTTC
>15|NA|TRBV4-3|TRBJ2-5|TRBD2
CASSQSGGGEETQYF
TGCGCCAGCAGCCAATCTGGTGGGGGGGAGGAGACCCAGTACTTC
>14|NA|TRBV7-9|TRBJ1-4|TRBD1
CASSPRQGAEKLFF
TGTGCCAGCAGCCCCCGACAGGGAGCTGAAAAACTGTTTTTT
>14|NA|TRBV27|TRBJ2-3|TRBD2
CASSFGGFTDTQYF
TGTGCCAGCAGTTTCGGGGGGTTTACAGATACGCAGTATTTT
>17|once|TRBV25-1|TRBJ2-2|TRBD1
CASSVVGPGGYLRGAVF
TGTGCCAGCAGTGTAGTAGGGCCAGGGGGCTACCTCCGGGGAGCTGTTTTT
>13|few|TRBV15|TRBJ1-5|NA
CATGEGRNQPQHF
TGTGCCACCGGGGAAGGGCGCAATCAGCCCCAGCATTTT
>14|NA|TRBV4-2|TRBJ2-7|TRBD1
CASSYDRGTHEQYF
TGTGCCAGCAGCTATGACAGGGGGACCCACGAGCAGTACTTC
>15|NA|TRBV19|TRBJ1-1|TRBD1
CASSTSDRGDTEAFF
TGTGCCAGTAGTACTAGCGACAGGGGAGACACTGAAGCTTTCTTT